This T cell receptor (beta chain) originates from a study of blood T cell repertoires in COVID-19. The V gene lost 3 bases and the J gene lost 6 bases, with 12 bases spanning the gap. The CDR3 has 14 amino acids. Per the germline V gene, CDR1 is SEHNR and CDR2 is FQNEAQ (reference sequence). Original methodology: Cell counts per sample came from amplifying reference gene primers. Here immunoSEQ multiplex PCR was the method, and the copy in TCRdb shows in-frame clones only, minus some. The DNA gave D and trimming, while V, J and clone size come from that table. Counted here are about 210,000 clones, 82% occurring once; the ten biggest clones make up 10% to 15%.

The chain joins TRBV7-9 to TRBJ2-1; tentative D call: TRBD1 (5 bases). Specimen: peripheral blood. The sequence came from a woman aged 35 to 49 with acute or convalescent COVID-19. This CDR3 reads CASSFTTDTNEQFF. The CDR3 DNA sequence: TGTGCCAGCAGCTTTACGACAGACACCAATGAGCAGTTCTTC.